This TCR beta chain was documented in a study of cytomegalovirus exposure and HLA in healthy donors. As to this clone: The target antigen is unknown.

The donors were in the approximately 120-subject validation cohort; that cohort was separate from the roughly 730-subject first cohort. The data were produced by immunoSEQ multiplex PCR, yet TCRdb's version contains in-frame clones alone and is incomplete. The sample records 100,000 to 150,000 clones, approximately 94% being singletons. J was trimmed by 4 bases and V by 5 bases; bases with no gene match: 6. Germline assignment: CDR1 SGHRS and CDR2 YFSETQ. The CDR3 runs to 16 residues. Whole-study findings and limits: A list of 150 to 200 TCR beta chains associated with cytomegalovirus was given. Across donors, most TCRs were seen rarely, yet some public ones were widespread. That first-cohort TCR clusters tended to co-occur in the approximately 110 validation repertoires was found in a later analysis.

The chain carries TRBV5-1 and TRBJ2-3; 14 nucleotides align to TRBD2. This TCR derives from a young man in good health and CMV-seronegative. Input material: PBMCs. The CDR3 DNA sequence: TGCGCCAGCAGTCGGGTGACTAGCGGGAGGGCAGATACGCAGTATTTT. It codes for CASSRVTSGRADTQYF.